The clone carrying this T cell receptor (beta chain) was seen repeatedly, ten times or more. Its antigen is undetermined. Sequencing targeted expressed TCRB transcripts, as all isolated RNA had been reverse transcribed. The method was immunoSEQ multiplex PCR; TCRdb's version includes in-frame clones alone and lacks a portion of them. This sample has about 340,000 clones, with 7% to 9% found just once. Germline V gene data show CDR1 as SGHAT and CDR2 as FQNNGV. The CDR3 is made up of 13 amino acids. Trimming left V 1 base short and J 10 bases short, with 11 bases between. Stem cell-like memory, regulatory, central memory and naive CD4+ cells were sorted via CD45RO/CCR7/CD25/CD127/CD95/CD27. This sample is part of a study of beta chain features in type 1 diabetes. Study results and caveats: Researchers report that Type 1 diabetes patients had moderately but significantly shorter TCRB CDR3s across all four CD4+ subsets. The similarity of naive, central memory and Treg TCRB repertoires appeared greater among patients than among healthy donors.

This sequence originates from a woman between 18 and 29 years old in good health. Sequencing used central memory CD4+ T cells from blood. V usage is TRBV11-2 and J usage is TRBJ2-1; D gene uncertain. The CDR3 is CASSLARTKEQFF. The CDR3 DNA sequence: TGTGCCAGCAGCTTAGCGCGGACCAAGGAGCAGTTCTTC. The full variable domain, completed using reference TRBV11-2 and TRBJ2-1, is EAGVAQSPRYKIIEKRQSVAFWCNPISGHATLYWYQQILGQGPKLLIQFQNNGVVDDSQLPKDRFSAERLKGVDSTLKIQPAKLEDSAVYLCASSLARTKEQFFGPGTRLTVL.